Listed here is a single TCR beta chain. The data derive from a study of cytomegalovirus exposure and HLA in healthy donors. In the study overall: The Caucasian-associated ancestry cluster held 65% to 85% of some 420 genotyped donors.

The CDR3 covers 16 residues. Germline CDR1 reads SEHNR; CDR2 reads FQNEAQ (reference sequence). The germline V and J ends were trimmed by 4 bases and 0 bases, with 13 bases remaining between them. Primers included in the PCR were 60 Vbeta and 13 Jbeta primers. The assay was immunoSEQ multiplex PCR, and TCRdb's table has in-frame clones only and misses some. The sample holds around 140,000 clones, about 77% seen once. What was sequenced was PBMCs. The receptor was isolated from a woman in her thirties or forties in good health and CMV-seronegative. J is TRBJ1-3 and V is TRBV7-9; possibly TRBD1 for D (6 bases). CDR3 nucleotide sequence: TGTGCCAGCAGCTCACACAGGGAGTCCTCTGGAAACACCATATATTTT. Translating it yields CASSSHRESSGNTIYF.